These 5 T cell receptor beta chains were all obtained from the same sample, sequenced in a study of cytomegalovirus exposure and HLA in healthy donors (TCRdb year 2017). Library method: the immunoSEQ multiplex PCR assay. For the multiplex PCR, a mixture combining 60 forward primers for TCR Vbeta segments and 13 reverse primers for TCR Jbeta segments was used. What TCRdb holds here is the immuneACCESS table cut down to in-frame rearrangements. Part of the clones is not present; checked against another copy, under half of the missing clones reflect an unresolved V gene, and the others are unexplained. The sample data list some 130,000 clones, and roughly 70% of these were observed just once. Clones ranked in the top ten supply 3% to 3.5% of the sample. The sequenced material came from PBMCs. These receptors all come from a middle-aged man in good health and CMV-seronegative.

The genes are TRBV6-5 and TRBJ2-5; 9 positions match TRBD1. V shed 4 bases, J shed 4 bases, and the junction held 7 bases outside the gene matches. CDR3 size: 15 residues. Germline CDR1 MNHEY, CDR2 SVGAGI. The chain's CDR3 is CASSLQGALPETQYF. The CDR3 coding sequence is TGTGCCAGCAGTTTACAGGGGGCGCTACCAGAGACCCAGTACTTC.

V and J are TRBV5-4 and TRBJ2-7, with TRBD1 matching over 7 bases. With 3 bases clipped from V and 6 bases from J, the junction kept 15 bases outside the gene matches. The CDR3 length is 16 residues. From germline, CDR1 is SGHNT and CDR2 YYREEE (reference sequence). CDR3 protein: CASSWWTGHLLREQYF. The DNA of the CDR3 is TGTGCCAGCAGCTGGTGGACAGGCCACCTGCTTCGCGAGCAGTACTTC. Complete variable domain (other parts from reference TRBV5-4 and TRBJ2-7): ETGVTQSPTHLIKTRGQQVTLRCSSQSGHNTVSWYQQALGQGPQFIFQYYREEENGRGNFPPRFSGLQFPNYSSELNVNALELDDSALYLCASSWWTGHLLREQYFGPGTRLTVT.

The table lists this clone with a few counts. The CDR3 loop is CASSYDTNTEAFF. As DNA, the CDR3 is TGTGCCAGCAGTTACGACACGAACACTGAAGCTTTCTTT. This chain connects TRBV28 to TRBJ1-1, with no clear D. The germline gives CDR1 MDHEN, CDR2 SYDVKM. Trimming took off 4 bases at V and 1 base at J, with 7 bases between the two ends. This CDR3 spans 13 amino acids. The full variable domain, with the rest looked up from reference TRBV28 and TRBJ1-1, is DVKVTQSSRYLVKRTGEKVFLECVQDMDHENMFWYRQDPGLGLRLIYFSYDVKMKEKGDIPEGYSVSREKKERFSLILESASTNQTSMYLCASSYDTNTEAFFGQGTRLTVV.

The V call is TRBV5-6, the J call TRBJ2-7; the D is unclear. CDR1 and CDR2 from the germline V gene are SGHDT and YYEEEE. The V and J ends lost 0 bases and 7 bases respectively, with 14 bases between them. The CDR3 extends over 14 amino acids. The CDR3 DNA reads as TGTGCCAGCAGCTTGGCCACGCTCGGTGAGGAGCAGTACTTC. Its translation is CASSLATLGEEQYF.

This sequence joins TRBV29-1 and TRBJ2-7; tentative D call: TRBD2 (6 bases). The CDR3 contains 13 residues. The V end lost 4 bases, the J end lost 0 bases, and 10 bases lay between the germline ends. Germline loops: CDR1 SQVTM, CDR2 ANQGSEA. Here the CDR3 reads CSVVVGSSYEQYF. CDR3 nucleotide sequence: TGCAGCGTTGTAGTCGGGAGCTCCTACGAGCAGTACTTC.